What follows describes a single TCR beta chain. Its cognate antigen is unknown. This record belongs to a study of cytotoxic CD8 clonotypes in ibrutinib-treated CLL. Study-level information: Average yields of around 230,000 productive templates and tens of thousands of productive rearrangements characterized the samples.

Overall study results and limits: Higher clonality was seen at ibrutinib response and a return toward baseline at progression. Public clonotypes were rare and shrank or held steady on treatment.

Here immunoSEQ multiplex PCR was the method, and the copy in TCRdb shows in-frame clones only, minus some. The table records around 70,000 clones, approximately 90% of them present only once. Trimming pared 4 bases from V and 5 bases from J, leaving 15 bases between. There are 15 residues in the CDR3. Germline V gene lookup returns CDR1 SGHRS and CDR2 YFSETQ. This sample comprised PBMCs, obtained after 12 months of ibrutinib treatment. The V call is TRBV5-1, the J call TRBJ1-4; a weak D match, TRBD1 (5 bases). This clonotype originated in a human donor with chronic lymphocytic leukemia. The CDR3 loop reads CASSHRDGPNEKLFF. For the CDR3, the DNA is TGCGCCAGCAGCCACCGGGACGGACCAAATGAAAAACTGTTTTTT.